These T cell receptor beta chains were read from a single sample in a study of T cell changes during pregnancy in multiple sclerosis. Libraries were prepared by immunoSEQ multiplex PCR; TCRdb keeps only in-frame clonotypes and omits some of them. The sample lists tens of thousands of clones, about 90% occurring once. Here the sequenced sample was peripheral blood, taken in the second trimester of pregnancy. The receptors were gathered from a female donor in good health, enrolled as a control in a pregnancy study. CDR3s include the opening cysteine and the closing phenylalanine or tryptophan. D genes are given only for firm matches. Rows may omit the clone size; those that give it use once, few, many or a size class.

TRBV5-1	.	TRBJ2-3	once	CASSLEVLGFVDTQYF	TGCGCCAGCAGCTTGGAAGTCCTAGGTTTTGTGGATACGCAGTATTTT
TRBV6-4	TRBD1	TRBJ2-1	.	CASRAGTGPTNEQFF	TGTGCCAGCAGAGCCGGGACAGGGCCAACCAATGAGCAGTTCTTC
TRBV7-2	.	TRBJ2-5	few	CASSLDAVRETQYF	TGTGCCAGCAGCTTAGATGCGGTCCGGGAGACCCAGTACTTC
TRBV28	TRBD2	TRBJ2-4	.	CASTPVRGGLAKNIQYF	TGTGCCAGCACCCCCGTCCGCGGGGGACTAGCCAAAAACATTCAGTACTTC
TRBV19	.	TRBJ2-1	.	CASSIPRNNEQFF	TGTGCCAGTAGTATCCCCAGGAACAATGAGCAGTTCTTC
TRBV18	TRBD1	TRBJ1-4	.	CASSPPTGSGVREKLFF	TGTGCCAGCTCACCCCCGACAGGGTCGGGCGTGAGGGAAAAACTGTTTTTT
TRBV4-1	TRBD2	TRBJ2-1	.	CASSQIAGGVDEQFF	TGCGCCAGCAGCCAGATAGCGGGAGGAGTCGATGAGCAGTTCTTC
TRBV27	TRBD1	TRBJ1-2	.	CASKGQGAYGYTF	TGTGCCAGCAAGGGACAGGGTGCCTATGGCTACACCTTC
TRBV5-1	.	TRBJ2-1	.	CASSVGRGTYNEQFF	TGCGCCAGCAGCGTCGGTAGGGGGACCTACAATGAGCAGTTCTTC
TRBV11-2	TRBD1	TRBJ1-2	.	CASRPGQGKEGYGYTF	TGTGCCAGCAGACCTGGACAGGGAAAAGAGGGCTATGGCTACACCTTC
TRBV29-1	.	TRBJ2-3	.	CSVSGGLNPTDTQYF	TGCAGCGTCTCGGGGGGCTTAAACCCCACAGATACGCAGTATTTT
TRBV19	TRBD1	TRBJ1-2	.	CAIRTGRGGYTF	TGTGCCATAAGGACAGGGAGAGGGGGCTACACCTTC
TRBV10-3	TRBD2	TRBJ2-7	once	CAINSGESSYEQYF	TGTGCCATCAATAGCGGGGAAAGCTCCTACGAGCAGTACTTC
TRBV19	.	TRBJ1-1	once	CASTREVNTEAFF	TGTGCCAGTACCCGGGAGGTGAACACTGAAGCTTTCTTT
TRBV6-1	.	TRBJ2-1	once	CASGLVNEQFF	TGTGCCAGCGGCCTAGTAAATGAGCAGTTCTTC
TRBV7-8	.	TRBJ2-7	.	CASIPGQSYEQYF	TGTGCCAGCATTCCAGGCCAATCCTACGAGCAGTACTTC
TRBV4-1	TRBD2	TRBJ2-5	few	CASRRREGEETQYF	TGCGCCAGCAGGAGGCGGGAGGGGGAAGAGACCCAGTACTTC
TRBV2	TRBD1	TRBJ2-1	.	CASRERTGVNEQFF	TGTGCCAGCAGGGAACGGACAGGGGTGAATGAGCAGTTCTTC
TRBV7-9	TRBD1	TRBJ2-3	.	CASSPPGQLSTDTQYF	TGTGCCAGCAGCCCACCGGGACAGCTTAGCACAGATACGCAGTATTTT
TRBV18	.	TRBJ1-2	.	CASSPKENYGYTF	TGTGCCAGCTCACCAAAGGAGAACTATGGCTACACCTTC
TRBV19	TRBD2	TRBJ2-2	.	CASTVAGTGELFF	TGTGCCAGTACAGTAGCGGGCACCGGGGAGCTGTTTTTT
TRBV9	TRBD1	TRBJ1-1	.	CASRSQGVTEAFF	TGTGCCAGCCGCTCACAGGGGGTTACTGAAGCTTTCTTT
TRBV4-1	TRBD2	TRBJ2-1	.	CASSQLTPGLAGGQFF	TGCGCCAGCAGCCAACTAACACCGGGACTAGCGGGAGGGCAGTTCTTC
TRBV25-1	.	TRBJ1-1	.	CASSGLSGLEAFF	TGTGCCAGCAGTGGGTTGTCAGGGCTTGAAGCTTTCTTT
TRBV5-1	TRBD2	TRBJ2-3	.	CASSLAGGLIADTQYF	TGCGCCAGCAGCTTGGCGGGGGGGCTAATTGCAGATACGCAGTATTTT
TRBV28	TRBD1	TRBJ1-2	once	CASSLETDRSLYGYTF	TGTGCCAGCAGTCTGGAAACGGACAGGTCCCTCTATGGCTACACCTTC
TRBV6-6	.	TRBJ2-5	.	CASSYPGVQETQYF	TGTGCCAGCAGTTACCCCGGGGTACAAGAGACCCAGTACTTC
TRBV4-1	.	TRBJ2-7	.	CASSQDQGSYEQYF	TGCGCCAGCAGCCAAGACCAGGGGTCCTACGAGCAGTACTTC
TRBV5-5	.	TRBJ1-1	.	CASSFWGGLNTEAFF	TGTGCCAGCAGCTTTTGGGGGGGGTTGAACACTGAAGCTTTCTTT
TRBV28	TRBD2	TRBJ2-7	.	CASTSGSYEQYF	TGTGCCAGCACTAGCGGGAGCTACGAGCAGTACTTC
TRBV11-1	.	TRBJ2-7	.	CASSLGGGTGNEQYF	TGTGCCAGCAGCTTAGGCGGCGGGACTGGAAACGAGCAGTACTTC
TRBV6-1	TRBD1	TRBJ2-7	.	CASRTDRGLYEQYF	TGTGCCAGCAGGACGGACAGGGGGCTCTACGAGCAGTACTTC
TRBV7-8	.	TRBJ2-2	once	CASSFGGANTGELFF	TGTGCCAGCAGCTTTGGCGGGGCGAACACCGGGGAGCTGTTTTTT
TRBV21-1	.	TRBJ1-1	.	CASSKEGPMNTEAFF	TGTGCCAGCAGCAAGGAGGGACCCATGAACACTGAAGCTTTCTTT
TRBV27	.	TRBJ1-2	.	CASSLEGGYYGYTF	TGTGCCAGCAGCCTAGAGGGGGGGTACTATGGCTACACCTTC
TRBV5-1	.	TRBJ2-5	.	CASSLLQGKTQYF	TGCGCCAGCAGCCTATTACAGGGAAAGACCCAGTACTTC
TRBV10-3	TRBD2	TRBJ2-1	few	CAISESGVAGGPYNEQFF	TGTGCCATCAGTGAGTCTGGGGTAGCGGGAGGGCCATACAATGAGCAGTTCTTC
TRBV9	TRBD2	TRBJ2-5	.	CAIGTSGGAGQETQYF	TGTGCCATCGGGACTAGCGGGGGGGCGGGACAAGAGACCCAGTACTTC
TRBV7-9	.	TRBJ2-3	.	CASSLGTGTDTQYF	TGTGCCAGCAGCTTAGGGACAGGCACAGATACGCAGTATTTT
TRBV6-6	TRBD2	TRBJ2-5	.	CASSKAGLQETQYF	TGTGCCAGCAGCAAAGCGGGGCTCCAAGAGACCCAGTACTTC
TRBV20-1	.	TRBJ1-2	.	CSAFGGGSYTF	TGCAGTGCCTTCGGGGGGGGTAGCTACACCTTC
TRBV20-1	.	TRBJ2-3	once	CSAPKVQGQYF	TGCAGTGCACCTAAGGTACAGGGGCAGTATTTT
TRBV27	TRBD1	TRBJ1-5	few	CASSSQGLSNQPQHF	TGTGCCAGCAGTTCACAGGGGTTAAGCAATCAGCCCCAGCATTTT
TRBV28	.	TRBJ2-7	.	CASSLLTVSYEQYF	TGTGCCAGCAGTTTATTAACGGTTTCCTACGAGCAGTACTTC
TRBV19	TRBD2	TRBJ2-2	.	CATRGVGPGELFF	TGTGCCACCCGGGGGGTTGGGCCCGGGGAGCTGTTTTTT
TRBV4-1	.	TRBJ2-6	.	CASSQEPGSGANVLTF	TGCGCCAGCAGCCAAGAGCCGGGCTCTGGGGCCAACGTCCTGACTTTC
TRBV18	TRBD1	TRBJ2-5	.	CASSLGTGLNF	TGTGCCAGCTCCCTCGGGACAGGGTTAAACTTC
TRBV2	.	TRBJ1-2	.	CASSEVQGSGYGYTF	TGTGCCAGCAGTGAAGTTCAGGGGTCGGGCTATGGCTACACCTTC